This paragraph reports one TCR beta chain. The antigen is undetermined. Assay used: immunoSEQ multiplex PCR; TCRdb lists only in-frame clones, some missing. The repertoire holds 95,000 to 150,000 clones, with 75% to 85% as singletons. The sample originates from a study of T cell responses to AZD1222 COVID-19 vaccine. Broader study findings: Repertoires were obtained solely post-peak T cell response. Clonal diversity may have been underestimated in mostly white British donors. CD4 TCRs associated with vaccination spanned spike, dominating at 160-218 and 743-854. Spike-specific TCR breadth rose after two AZD1222 doses, and depth rose as well.

The clonotype comes from an adult who received the AZD1222 COVID-19 vaccine. The sample was peripheral blood, taken 28 days after the second AZD1222 dose.

The CDR3 DNA follows: TGCAGCGCCGAGCTCGGGACGGGGCAGCCCCAGCATTTT. Amino acid sequence: CSAELGTGQPQHF. The chain uses TRBV29-1 and TRBJ1-5; TRBD1 might be the D (5 bases). This CDR3 has 13 amino acids. V lost 7 bases and J lost 7, with 17 bases in between. Germline loops: CDR1 SQVTM, CDR2 ANQGSEA.